This TCR beta chain was sequenced in a study of blood T cell repertoires in COVID-19. With 5 bases removed from V and 1 base from J, the gap between germline ends came to 7 bases. CDR1 is MNHEY, CDR2 SMNVEV, per germline (reference sequence). CDR3 length: 13 amino acids. The method was immunoSEQ multiplex PCR; TCRdb's version includes in-frame clones alone and lacks a portion of them. Of some 190,000 clones in the sample, around 84% are singletons; the top ten hold 2.5% to 3.5%. The sequencing sample was made of PBMCs or T cells enriched from blood (not recorded which). The V gene is TRBV27, the J gene TRBJ2-3; D possibly corresponds to TRBD1 (6 bases). This sequence was found in a woman under 40 who had recovered from COVID-19. The CDR3 nucleotides read TGTGCCAGCAGTAACAGGGGCACAGATACGCAGTATTTT. Translated, it gives CASSNRGTDTQYF.